This entry lists 18 T cell receptor beta chains sequenced from one sample in a study of T cell changes during pregnancy in multiple sclerosis. Measured with immunoSEQ multiplex PCR; TCRdb has only the in-frame clones, and not every one. The table includes fewer than 35,000 clones, 90% detected once. The sequencing used CD4+ T cells from peripheral blood mononuclear cells, collected in the third trimester of pregnancy. The receptors shown here come from a female donor in good health, enrolled as a control in a pregnancy study.

This clone has a single count. CDR3: CSVEGGFTDTQYF. The CDR3 coding sequence is TGCAGCGTTGAGGGCGGGTTCACAGATACGCAGTATTTT. J is TRBJ2-3 and V is TRBV29-1; a weak D match, TRBD2 (5 bases). Germline CDR1 and CDR2: SQVTM and ANQGSEA. The CDR3 extends over 13 amino acids. V lost 3 bases to trimming and J lost 2 bases, with 9 bases between them.

In this sample, this clone is medium-sized. V gene TRBV6-5 combines with J gene TRBJ1-6; 8 nucleotides align to TRBD1. CDR1 and CDR2 from the germline V gene are MNHEY and SVGAGI. The trim removed 6 bases at V and 10 bases at J, leaving 8 bases unmatched. There are 14 residues in the CDR3. CDR3 DNA sequence: TGTGCCAGCAGCACGGACAGGGATTACTCACCCCTCCACTTT. This encodes CASSTDRDYSPLHF.

This chain links TRBV29-1 with TRBJ1-1; D is perhaps TRBD1 (5 bases). The germline V gene has CDR1 SQVTM and CDR2 ANQGSEA. The CDR3 covers 13 residues. V was cut by 6 bases and J by 4 bases, with 15 bases left in between. The CDR3 spells CSVGGAQGTEAFF. The CDR3 DNA reads as TGCAGCGTGGGAGGGGCTCAGGGCACTGAAGCTTTCTTT.

The chain links TRBV28 to TRBJ1-2, with TRBD1 identical over 8 bases. The CDR3 runs to 13 residues. Trimming at V came to 6 bases and at J to 4 bases, leaving 4 bases not matched to a gene. Per the germline V gene, CDR1 is MDHEN and CDR2 is SYDVKM. The CDR3 region has the DNA TGTGCCAGCAGAAAGGGACAGGCCTATGGCTACACCTTC. Residues: CASRKGQAYGYTF.

The J gene is TRBJ2-1, the V gene TRBV9; perhaps TRBD1 as D (5 bases). CDR1 is SGDLS and CDR2 is YYNGEE in the germline V gene. The CDR3 runs to 13 residues. Trimming took 10 bases from V and 4 from J, leaving 15 bases between them. The DNA of the CDR3 is TGTGCCTCTGGCAGGCAGGGTTACAATGAGCAGTTCTTC. This codes for CASGRQGYNEQFF.

V usage is TRBV5-6 and J usage is TRBJ1-3, with 7 bases fitting TRBD1. Trimming removed 4 bases from V and 0 bases from J; junction bases left unmatched: 4. The CDR3 covers 15 residues. Germline lookup yields CDR1 SGHDT and CDR2 YYEEEE. The chain's CDR3 is CASSKRQGSGNTIYF. In DNA form, the CDR3 reads TGTGCCAGCAGCAAAAGACAGGGCTCTGGAAACACCATATATTTT.

To note about this clone: Sequence at one end of the junction differs from germline and may be a read error. J is TRBJ1-2 and V is TRBV7-7; TRBD1 matches 7 bases. CDR3 size: 14 residues. Germline assignment: CDR1 SSHAT and CDR2 FNYEAQ (reference sequence). The chain's CDR3 is CASSLEGGAGFYTF. In DNA, the CDR3 is TGTGCTAGCAGCTTAGAAGGGGGCGCGGGGTTCTACACCTTC.

The rearrangement links TRBV7-2 to TRBJ1-1; 9 bases align to TRBD1. The trim removed 3 bases at V and 4 bases at J, leaving 6 bases unmatched. Germline V gives CDR1 SGHTA, CDR2 FQGNSA. The CDR3 loop spans 15 amino acids. The CDR3 sequence is CASSFRGTGSTEAFF. The CDR3 region has the DNA TGTGCCAGCAGCTTTCGAGGGACAGGGAGCACTGAAGCTTTCTTT.

V and J are TRBV5-6 and TRBJ1-2, with 7 bases aligning to TRBD1. From germline, CDR1 is SGHDT and CDR2 YYEEEE. Losses at the gene ends were 2 bases for V and 0 bases for J; bases not matched to a gene: 7. The CDR3 totals 16 residues. The CDR3 here is CASSLLIDRANYGYTF. The CDR3 nucleotides are TGTGCCAGCAGCTTACTAATTGACAGGGCTAACTATGGCTACACCTTC.

The chain has TRBV9 and TRBJ2-5; D is unresolved. Looked up from germline, CDR1 is SGDLS and CDR2 is YYNGEE. This CDR3 comprises 15 residues. Deletions cut 3 bases from V and 1 base from J, with 13 bases between. In DNA, the CDR3 is TGTGCCAGCAGCGCCAACGCACTGGTCCAAGAGACCCAGTACTTC. Translation: CASSANALVQETQYF.

This clone was recorded once. The J gene is TRBJ2-3, the V gene TRBV16, with a weak D call TRBD1 (5 bases). This CDR3 has 16 amino acids. V gave up 2 bases and J gave up 2 bases, with 14 bases separating them. Germline CDR1 and CDR2: KGHSY and FQNENV. The CDR3, as DNA: TGTGCCAGCAGCCAAGGCCGGACACGGTCCACAGATACGCAGTATTTT. This gives the protein CASSQGRTRSTDTQYF. The complete variable domain, with remaining parts taken from reference TRBV16 and TRBJ2-3, reads GEEVAQTPKHLVRGEGQKAKLYCAPIKGHSYVFWYQQVLKNEFKFLISFQNENVFDETGMPKERFSAKCLPNSPCSLEIQATKLEDSAVYFCASSQGRTRSTDTQYFGPGTRLTVL.

The rearrangement links TRBV7-8 to TRBJ2-5, with TRBD2 matching over 11 bases. CDR1 is SGHVS and CDR2 is FQNEAQ in the germline V gene. The CDR3 contains 16 residues. V lost 5 bases, J lost 2 bases, and 7 bases stayed unmatched. The CDR3 DNA reads as TGTGCCAGCAGCCCAACGGGACTAGCGGCACAAGAGACCCAGTACTTC. This sequence encodes CASSPTGLAAQETQYF.

This clone appeared a single time. The chain recombines TRBV6-5 with TRBJ1-1, with D unclear. The CDR3 is 13 residues long. Per the germline V gene, CDR1 is MNHEY and CDR2 is SVGAGI. The germline V and J ends were trimmed by 2 bases and 1 base, with 5 bases remaining between them. CDR3 nucleotides: TGTGCCAGCAGTTACAATAAGAACACTGAAGCTTTCTTT. The encoded protein is CASSYNKNTEAFF.

The genes are TRBV7-8 and TRBJ2-7; D is perhaps TRBD2 (5 bases). This CDR3 spans 14 amino acids. The germline CDR1 and CDR2 sequences are SGHVS and FQNEAQ. The V gene lost 3 bases and the J gene lost 0 bases, with 9 bases spanning the gap. The CDR3 DNA reads as TGTGCCAGCAGCTTTAGGGAGAGCTCCTACGAGCAGTACTTC. It is translated as CASSFRESSYEQYF.

V usage is TRBV6-4 and J usage is TRBJ1-1, with 9 positions matching TRBD1. V trimming: 8 bases; J trimming: 4 bases; junction bases outside the gene matches: 11. CDR1 is MRHNA and CDR2 is SNTAGT in the germline V gene. This CDR3 spans 15 amino acids. In DNA, the CDR3 is TGTGCCAGCCATATACAGGGGGCGAGCGCCACTGAAGCTTTCTTT. Its translation: CASHIQGASATEAFF.

The rearrangement uses TRBV2 and TRBJ1-1; the match to TRBD1 covers 10 bases. CDR1 and CDR2 (germline): SNHLY, FYNNEI. This CDR3 has 14 residues. J gave up 5 bases and V 6 bases, and 6 bases lay outside the gene matches. For the CDR3, the DNA is TGTGCCAGCAGAAGGACAGGGGGAGGGACTGAAGCTTTCTTT. It translates to CASRRTGGGTEAFF.

As concerns this clone: Additional DNA sequences in this sample encode the identical CDR3. The gene calls are TRBV2 and TRBJ1-3; D uncertain. V lost 5 bases to trimming and J lost 0 bases, with 8 bases between them. This CDR3 has 14 amino acids. Germline loops: CDR1 SNHLY, CDR2 FYNNEI. The CDR3 spells CASSRGTSGNTIYF. The CDR3 region has the DNA TGTGCCAGCAGTCGAGGAACCTCTGGAAACACCATATATTTT. The full variable domain, in which reference TRBV2 and TRBJ1-3 provide the parts outside the CDR3, is EPEVTQTPSHQVTQMGQEVILRCVPISNHLYFYWYRQILGQKVEFLVSFYNNEISEKSEIFDDQFSVERPDGSNFTLKIRSTKLEDSAMYFCASSRGTSGNTIYFGEGSWLTVV.

V is TRBV5-1 and J is TRBJ1-1; D not certain. V was pared by 5 bases and J by 4 bases, with 15 bases between. The CDR3 spans 14 residues. Germline V lookup: CDR1 SGHRS, CDR2 YFSETQ. This CDR3 is CASRPRRDGTEAFF. The CDR3 bases are TGCGCCAGCAGACCCCGACGGGATGGCACTGAAGCTTTCTTT.